Presented here are 19 T cell receptor beta chains from one specimen sequenced in a study of blood T cell repertoires in COVID-19. TCRdb keeps only in-frame clones here, not all; method: immunoSEQ multiplex PCR. Of hundreds of thousands of clones listed, 85% are singletons. Sample: PBMCs or T cells enriched from blood (not recorded which). These receptors originate from a woman in her forties or fifties who had recovered from COVID-19.

The sample holds a few counts of this clone. The V call is TRBV2, the J call TRBJ1-2; 7 nucleotides match TRBD1. The CDR3 runs 14 residues. CDR1 SNHLY and CDR2 FYNNEI come from the germline V gene. V dropped 3 bases and J dropped 3; count of bases not matched to a gene: 4. Here the CDR3 reads CASSEDRFDYGYTF. The CDR3 DNA reads as TGTGCCAGCAGTGAGGACAGGTTTGACTATGGCTACACCTTC.

This clone has a single count. CDR3 protein: CASSLGPNYYGYTF. CDR3 nucleotides: TGCGCCAGCAGCTTGGGGCCGAATTACTATGGCTACACCTTC. J is TRBJ1-2 and V is TRBV5-1, with D unclear. V was clipped by 0 bases and J by 3 bases, with 9 bases between them. The germline CDR1 and CDR2 sequences are SGHRS and YFSETQ. CDR3 size: 14 residues.

This clone was detected once. The rearrangement links TRBV7-9 to TRBJ1-4, with 8 bases that match TRBD1. V shed 1 base, J shed 0 bases, and the junction held 10 bases outside the gene matches. There are 19 residues in the CDR3. CDR1 is SEHNR, CDR2 FQNEAQ, per germline (reference sequence). CDR3 nucleotides: TGTGCCAGCAGCTTAGGCACAGGGGGGACCTATGCAACTAATGAAAAACTGTTTTTT. It specifies CASSLGTGGTYATNEKLFF.

This clone has a handful of counts. V gene TRBV5-4 combines with J gene TRBJ2-7; 12 bases are shared with TRBD2. With 1 base clipped from V and 4 bases from J, the junction kept 6 bases outside the gene matches. Germline CDR1 is SGHNT and CDR2 is YYREEE (reference sequence). The CDR3 length is 16 residues. The DNA for the CDR3 is TGTGCCAGCAGCTTGTATCGGACTAGCGGGGTTTACGAGCAGTACTTC. Protein: CASSLYRTSGVYEQYF.

V is TRBV28 and J is TRBJ2-5; TRBD2 matches 7 bases. V gave up 1 base and J gave up 5 bases; unmatched junction bases: 4. The germline gives CDR1 MDHEN, CDR2 SYDVKM. This CDR3 contains 14 residues. CDR3 sequence (DNA): TGTGCCAGCAGTTTATTGGGAGGGCGGGAGACCCAGTACTTC. As protein: CASSLLGGRETQYF.

J is TRBJ2-1 and V is TRBV4-1; TRBD2 matches 8 bases. V was pared by 5 bases and J by 8 bases, with 17 bases of the junction left unmatched. Germline lookup yields CDR1 MGHRA and CDR2 YSYEKL. CDR3 size: 17 residues. The CDR3, as DNA: TGCGCCAGCAGCAGAAGCGGGGGACCCCAGCTAGGGGATGAGCAGTTCTTC. Amino acid sequence: CASSRSGGPQLGDEQFF.

The V call is TRBV28, the J call TRBJ1-2, with a weak D call TRBD1 (5 bases). CDR3 size: 14 residues. V lost 3 bases, J lost 8 bases, and 16 bases lay in between. Germline CDR1 is MDHEN and CDR2 is SYDVKM. The CDR3 protein is CASSFGAGRLGYTF. CDR3 DNA: TGTGCCAGCAGTTTTGGGGCGGGGAGATTGGGCTACACCTTC.

The chain carries TRBV5-6 and TRBJ2-3; 8 bases line up with TRBD2. Germline V gene sequence: CDR1 SGHDT, CDR2 YYEEEE. J was trimmed by 5 bases and V by 0 bases; bases with no gene match: 8. The CDR3 runs 16 residues. The CDR3 nucleotides read TGTGCCAGCAGCTTGGAAACAGCGGGAGTACAAGATACGCAGTATTTT. Protein sequence: CASSLETAGVQDTQYF.

This clone showed up just once. The chain uses TRBV7-9 and TRBJ1-1, with D possibly being TRBD1 (6 bases). Trimming shortened V by 5 bases and J by 2 bases, and 15 bases separated the two germline ends. The V gene's germline CDR1 is SEHNR and CDR2 FQNEAQ (reference sequence). The CDR3 extends over 15 amino acids. The CDR3 sequence is CASSNRGGSNTEAFF. Here the CDR3 DNA reads TGTGCCAGCAGCAATCGGGGGGGCAGTAACACTGAAGCTTTCTTT.

This chain connects TRBV30 to TRBJ2-1; 11 nucleotides align to TRBD2. CDR1 and CDR2 (germline): GTSNPN, SVGIG (reference sequence). CDR3 length: 16 amino acids. V was clipped by 0 bases and J by 8 bases; unmatched bases: 9. CDR3 DNA sequence: TGTGCCTGGAGTGTACGAGCTAGCGGGAGGTGGTATGAGCAGTTCTTC. This gives the protein CAWSVRASGRWYEQFF.

The V gene is TRBV9, the J gene TRBJ1-1; the D gene is possibly TRBD1 (6 bases). Germline V gives CDR1 SGDLS, CDR2 YYNGEE. The V gene lost 1 base and the J gene lost 4 bases, with 11 bases spanning the gap. The CDR3 totals 14 residues. The CDR3 reads CASSVRDTATEAFF. Written as DNA, the CDR3 is TGTGCCAGCAGCGTACGGGACACAGCCACTGAAGCTTTCTTT.

CDR3 region: CATLDRGVADTQYF. The CDR3 region has the DNA TGTGCCACACTCGACAGGGGGGTAGCAGATACGCAGTATTTT. The chain employs TRBV2 and TRBJ2-3; 9 bases match TRBD1. Germline CDR1 and CDR2: SNHLY and FYNNEI. Trimming at V came to 10 bases and at J to 4 bases, leaving 9 bases not matched to a gene. This CDR3 spans 14 amino acids.

The chain joins TRBV12-3 or TRBV12-4 to TRBJ1-2, with a weak D call TRBD1 (5 bases). V lost 9 bases to trimming and J lost 2 bases, with 10 bases between them. CDR3 length: 12 amino acids. CDR3 amino acids: CASTGTNYGYTF. The CDR3, as DNA: TGTGCCAGTACAGGAACCAACTATGGCTACACCTTC.

The gene calls are TRBV15 and TRBJ2-1, with 8 bases aligning to TRBD2. Germline loops: CDR1 LNHNV, CDR2 YYDKDF (reference sequence). The CDR3 has 13 amino acids. Germline trimming cut 3 bases from V and 10 bases from J; bases unmatched to any gene: 5. CDR3 in amino acids: CATSSGRAREQFF. Written as DNA, the CDR3 is TGTGCCACCAGCAGCGGGAGGGCCAGGGAGCAGTTCTTC.

Regarding this clone: In this CDR3 the conserved last residue, phenylalanine or tryptophan, is missing, so a read error is likely. It is unclear where the CDR3 begins or ends on the DNA, so no DNA is shown, and the CDR3 is as TCRdb lists it. CDR3 protein: CATSDLRGVLG. The chain is built from TRBV24-1 and TRBJ1-2. Germline CDR1 KGHDR, CDR2 SFDVKD. The CDR3 extends over 11 residues, inclusive of both ends.

For the CDR3, the DNA is TGTGCCAGTAGTACCACGGCAGGTTTCGAGCAGTACTTC. It yields the protein CASSTTAGFEQYF. V and J are TRBV19 and TRBJ2-7; D call uncertain. The ends were cut back, 4 bases at V and 6 bases at J, with 13 bases in the middle. There are 13 residues in the CDR3. The V gene's germline CDR1 is LNHDA and CDR2 SQIVND (reference sequence). Full variable domain (remainder filled in from reference TRBV19 and TRBJ2-7): DGGITQSPKYLFRKEGQNVTLSCEQNLNHDAMYWYRQDPGQGLRLIYYSQIVNDFQKGDIAEGYSVSREKKESFPLTVTSAQKNPTAFYLCASSTTAGFEQYFGPGTRLTVT.

The chain couples TRBV10-2 to TRBJ1-5; TRBD1 might be the D (5 bases). Between the trimmed V and J ends, which lost 0 bases and 11 bases, there was a span of 11 bases. The CDR3 length is 13 residues. Per germline, CDR1 WSHSY and CDR2 SAAADI. The CDR3 DNA reads TGCGCCAGCAGTGAGTCCGGGGGGGGGACCCAGCATTTT. This translates into CASSESGGGTQHF.

The chain is built from TRBV11-2 and TRBJ2-5; 7 bases align to TRBD2. The CDR3 sequence is 13 residues long. The V and J ends lost 5 bases and 7 bases, in that order; junction bases with no gene match: 7. Germline values: CDR1 SGHAT, CDR2 FQNNGV. Here the CDR3 reads CASSLGLGGTQYF. The CDR3, as DNA: TGTGCCAGCAGCCTCGGACTAGGAGGGACCCAGTACTTC.

This clone has only a few counts. V and J are TRBV10-3 and TRBJ1-3; TRBD1 matches 7 bases. The trim removed 3 bases at V and 7 bases at J, leaving 6 bases unmatched. Germline CDR1 and CDR2: ENHRY and SYGVKD. CDR3 length: 14 residues. CDR3 sequence reads: CAISETGEWNTIYF. Written as DNA, the CDR3 is TGTGCCATCAGTGAAACAGGGGAGTGGAACACCATATATTTT.